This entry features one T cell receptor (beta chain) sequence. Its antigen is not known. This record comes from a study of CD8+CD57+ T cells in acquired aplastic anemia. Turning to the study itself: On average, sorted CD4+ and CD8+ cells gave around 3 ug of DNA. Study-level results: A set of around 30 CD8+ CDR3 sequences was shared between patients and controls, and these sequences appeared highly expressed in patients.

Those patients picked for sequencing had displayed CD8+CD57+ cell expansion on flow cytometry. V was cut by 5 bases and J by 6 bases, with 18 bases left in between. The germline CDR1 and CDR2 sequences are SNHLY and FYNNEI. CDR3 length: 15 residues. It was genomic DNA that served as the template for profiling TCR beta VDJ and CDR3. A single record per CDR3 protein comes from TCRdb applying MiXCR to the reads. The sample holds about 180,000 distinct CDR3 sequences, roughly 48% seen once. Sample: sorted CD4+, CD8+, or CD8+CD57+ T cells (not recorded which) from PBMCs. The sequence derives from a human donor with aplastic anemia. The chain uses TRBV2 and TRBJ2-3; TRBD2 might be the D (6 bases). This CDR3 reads CASSWSGDLGDTQYF. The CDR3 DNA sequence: TGTGCCAGCAGTTGGTCGGGAGACCTGGGCGATACGCAGTATTTT.